This is a list of T cell receptor beta chains from one sample in a study of cytomegalovirus exposure and HLA in healthy donors. Sequencing was performed with immunoSEQ multiplex PCR; in TCRdb, only in-frame clones are kept and a portion is missing. Among 150,000 to 200,000 clones listed, 80% were seen once. Sequencing used PBMCs. The receptors derive from a woman aged 45-60 years in good health and CMV-seropositive. Both conserved end residues are part of each CDR3. D genes are given only for firm matches. Part of the rows lack a size; the others show once, few, many or a class for expanded clones.

size,J,D,V,DNA,CDR3
-,TRBJ2-1,-,TRBV28,TGTGCCAGCAGCAGGAGACAGCCAGGCTACAATGAGCAGTTCTTC,CASSRRQPGYNEQFF
-,TRBJ2-3,TRBD2,TRBV10-3,TGTGCCACCATGAAGCGGGAGTCCACAGATACGCAGTATTTT,CATMKRESTDTQYF
-,TRBJ1-2,-,TRBV6-5,TGTGCCAGCAGTTACTCGGTGGACAGATATGGCTACACCTTC,CASSYSVDRYGYTF
-,TRBJ1-2,TRBD1,TRBV6-5,TGTGCCAGCAGTTACGGGACAGGAGAGAGGATTGGCTACACCTTC,CASSYGTGERIGYTF
few,TRBJ2-1,-,TRBV9,TGTGCCAGCAGCTCCGGGAGCGGAACCTACAATGAGCAGTTCTTC,CASSSGSGTYNEQFF
-,TRBJ1-3,-,TRBV7-9,TGTGCCAGCAGCGTAGGCGGGGGCATAGCTGGAAACACCATATATTTT,CASSVGGGIAGNTIYF
-,TRBJ2-2,TRBD2,TRBV7-3,TGTGCCAGCAGCGAAGGGGGGAGCGGGAGGGCGAACACCGGGGAGCTGTTTTTT,CASSEGGSGRANTGELFF
-,TRBJ1-4,-,TRBV27,TGTGCCAGCAGTGACCAGGGGAGTGCAACTAATGAAAAACTGTTTTTT,CASSDQGSATNEKLFF
-,TRBJ1-6,-,TRBV7-2,TGTGCCAGCAGCTCGGACAGTAATAATTCACCCCTCCACTTT,CASSSDSNNSPLHF
few,TRBJ2-3,-,TRBV18,TGTGCCAGCTCACCACCAAGCCTCGCAGATACGCAGTATTTT,CASSPPSLADTQYF
-,TRBJ1-3,-,TRBV4-2,TGTGCCAGCAGCCAAGATCCCGGAGGGTCTGGAAACACCATATATTTT,CASSQDPGGSGNTIYF
-,TRBJ1-1,-,TRBV7-6,TGTGCCAGCAGCTCGCCCGCGGGGGGCACTGAAGCTTTCTTT,CASSSPAGGTEAFF
-,TRBJ2-1,-,TRBV19,TGTGCCAGTAGTATTAGTGAGCAGGGCAATGAGCAGTTCTTC,CASSISEQGNEQFF
-,TRBJ2-3,TRBD2,TRBV4-2,TGTGCCAGCAGCCTAATAGCGGGAGGCACAGATACGCAGTATTTT,CASSLIAGGTDTQYF
-,TRBJ2-1,TRBD2,TRBV19,TGTGCCAGTAGACTCCGACTAGCGGGACGCGATGAGCAGTTCTTC,CASRLRLAGRDEQFF
-,TRBJ2-5,-,TRBV2,TGTGCCAGCACAAGACTAGTGGGGGGAAGGGAGACCCAGTACTTC,CASTRLVGGRETQYF
-,TRBJ2-5,-,TRBV27,TGTGCCAGCAGTTGGGGGACAAGCCAAGAGACCCAGTACTTC,CASSWGTSQETQYF
-,TRBJ2-7,TRBD1,TRBV6-1,TGTGCCAGCGGACGGGACAGGGTCAGGTACGAGCAGTACTTC,CASGRDRVRYEQYF
-,TRBJ2-1,TRBD1,TRBV4-3,TGCGCCAGCAGTCCGGGACAGCTCTTCAATGAGCAGTTCTTC,CASSPGQLFNEQFF
-,TRBJ2-3,-,TRBV27,TGTGCCAGCAGGGGAGGAGGCTGGGATACGCAGTATTTT,CASRGGGWDTQYF
-,TRBJ2-7,-,TRBV10-2,TGCGCCAGCAGTGAGTGGGGGGTCGGGTCTAGCGAGCAGTACTTC,CASSEWGVGSSEQYF
-,TRBJ2-5,-,TRBV21-1,TGTGCCAGCAGCTTTCAACGAGTTCTCGAGACCCAGTACTTC,CASSFQRVLETQYF
few,TRBJ2-7,-,TRBV6-5,TGTGCCAGCAGCGAGCAGGGCGGGATCGAGCAGTACTTC,CASSEQGGIEQYF
-,TRBJ2-1,TRBD2,TRBV9,TGTGCCAGCAGCGCCCATAGCGGGGGAGCTTACAATGAGCAGTTCTTC,CASSAHSGGAYNEQFF
-,TRBJ2-1,-,TRBV7-9,TGTGCCAGCAGCTTAGCACAGGGGGGGATGTCCTACAATGAGCAGTTCTTC,CASSLAQGGMSYNEQFF
few,TRBJ1-1,-,TRBV5-1,TGCGCCAGCAGCTGGGGGGGAAGAACTGAAGCTTTCTTT,CASSWGGRTEAFF
-,TRBJ2-1,TRBD1,TRBV6-5,TGTGCCAGTAGGACAGGCACCAATGAGCAGTTCTTC,CASRTGTNEQFF
once,TRBJ2-1,TRBD1,TRBV7-3,TGTGCCAGCAGCTTACCAGGGACAGGGAGGGATGAGCAGTTCTTC,CASSLPGTGRDEQFF
-,TRBJ1-6,-,TRBV7-2,TGTGCCAGCAGCTTAGACAGGAGATTAATTCGGGCCCTCCACTTT,CASSLDRRLIRALHF
-,TRBJ2-1,-,TRBV7-2,TGTGCCAGCAGCTTAGGTCGGGGGGCCCCCAATGAGCAGTTCTTC,CASSLGRGAPNEQFF
-,TRBJ2-7,TRBD1,TRBV5-1,TGCGCCAGCAGCATAGGACAGGGGGCGCTTCACGAGCAGTACTTC,CASSIGQGALHEQYF
-,TRBJ2-1,-,TRBV5-1,TGCGCCAGCAGCTTGAATCCAGACACCTACAATGAGCAGTTCTTC,CASSLNPDTYNEQFF
-,TRBJ1-5,-,TRBV6-5,TGTGCCACCCGTGATACAGGGATTACCAATCAGCCCCAGCATTTT,CATRDTGITNQPQHF
-,TRBJ2-7,TRBD2,TRBV9,TGTGCCAGCAGCGGAACTAGCGGGAGTCGGTACGAGCAGTACTTC,CASSGTSGSRYEQYF
-,TRBJ1-2,TRBD1,TRBV10-3,TGTGCCATCAGTGAGTCGCGGGTGGAGGGGGCTGGCTACACCTTC,CAISESRVEGAGYTF
-,TRBJ1-3,TRBD1,TRBV9,TGTGCCAGCAGCTTCCTTGGACAGGGGGGAAACACCATATATTTT,CASSFLGQGGNTIYF
once,TRBJ1-2,-,TRBV15,TGTGCCACCAGCAGAGATTTTGGGGGCGGTGGCTACACCTTC,CATSRDFGGGGYTF
-,TRBJ1-3,TRBD1,TRBV27,TGTGCCAGCAGTACGGGACAGAAGCTTCAGAGAAGCTCTGGAAACACCATATATTTT,CASSTGQKLQRSSGNTIYF
-,TRBJ1-2,TRBD1,TRBV7-8,TGTGCCAGCAGCTTAGGGGTAGCCTTTGGGACAGGACCGATAAACTATGGCTACACCTTC,CASSLGVAFGTGPINYGYTF
-,TRBJ2-3,TRBD1,TRBV19,TGTGCCAGTAGTATAGGGCGGGACAGGGTTACAGATACGCAGTATTTT,CASSIGRDRVTDTQYF
-,TRBJ2-1,TRBD2,TRBV18,TGTGCCAGCTCACCACCCCCGGGACTAGCGGATCCCTACAATGAGCAGTTCTTC,CASSPPPGLADPYNEQFF
-,TRBJ2-7,TRBD1,TRBV27,TGTGCCAGCAAGGGACAGGGGGCCTACGAGCAGTACTTC,CASKGQGAYEQYF
-,TRBJ2-7,-,TRBV10-1,TGCGCCAGCACGGACGAGCAGTACTTC,CASTDEQYF
-,TRBJ1-2,TRBD1,TRBV30,TGTGCCTGGAGTTCACCATACAGGGGGCATTATGGCTACACCTTC,CAWSSPYRGHYGYTF
-,TRBJ1-3,-,TRBV6-5,TGTGCCAGCAGTTACCAGGGAATCTCTGGAAACACCATATATTTT,CASSYQGISGNTIYF
-,TRBJ1-4,-,TRBV10-1,TGCGCCAGCTCTCCCGGCGGAGAAAAACTGTTTTTT,CASSPGGEKLFF
-,TRBJ2-2,TRBD1,TRBV7-2,TGTGCCAGCAGCCCCCGACAGGGGAGCACCGGGGAGCTGTTTTTT,CASSPRQGSTGELFF
-,TRBJ2-2,-,TRBV6-1,TGTGCCAGCAGTCCCAACAGGGACACCGGGGAGCTGTTTTTT,CASSPNRDTGELFF
-,TRBJ2-7,-,TRBV25-1,TGTGCCAGCAGTGAATGGGGCGGCAGGGCCTACGAGCAGTACTTC,CASSEWGGRAYEQYF
-,TRBJ1-3,-,TRBV2,TGTGCCAGCAGTACAACATCTCCCCCAGGAAACACCATATATTTT,CASSTTSPPGNTIYF
-,TRBJ1-3,-,TRBV5-4,TGTGCCAGCAGTTTAAAACAGGGAGTCGGAAACACCATATATTTT,CASSLKQGVGNTIYF
-,TRBJ1-2,-,TRBV28,TGTGCCAGCTCCCGGGGGGCAGTTAACTATGGCTACACCTTC,CASSRGAVNYGYTF
-,TRBJ1-2,-,TRBV30,TGTGCCTGGAGCCCAGGCAGGGGCTTTGGCTACACCTTC,CAWSPGRGFGYTF